Listed here is a single TCR beta chain. TCRdb's copy holds only in-frame clones and misses some; the assay was immunoSEQ multiplex PCR. The sample has roughly 49,000 clones, around 80% seen once. This sample is part of a study of early stage breast cancer tumors. The receptor's source is a person aged 40 to 50 with breast cancer. The sample was blood.

The CDR3 nucleotides read TGTGCCAGCAGTCCAGGGGGCGCGAACACCGGGGAGCTGTTTTTT. It specifies CASSPGGANTGELFF. V and J are TRBV7-9 and TRBJ2-2; 8 bases align to TRBD1. The CDR3 has 15 amino acids. The V and J ends lost 6 bases and 0 bases, in that order; junction bases with no gene match: 3. Germline CDR1 and CDR2: SEHNR and FQNEAQ (reference sequence).